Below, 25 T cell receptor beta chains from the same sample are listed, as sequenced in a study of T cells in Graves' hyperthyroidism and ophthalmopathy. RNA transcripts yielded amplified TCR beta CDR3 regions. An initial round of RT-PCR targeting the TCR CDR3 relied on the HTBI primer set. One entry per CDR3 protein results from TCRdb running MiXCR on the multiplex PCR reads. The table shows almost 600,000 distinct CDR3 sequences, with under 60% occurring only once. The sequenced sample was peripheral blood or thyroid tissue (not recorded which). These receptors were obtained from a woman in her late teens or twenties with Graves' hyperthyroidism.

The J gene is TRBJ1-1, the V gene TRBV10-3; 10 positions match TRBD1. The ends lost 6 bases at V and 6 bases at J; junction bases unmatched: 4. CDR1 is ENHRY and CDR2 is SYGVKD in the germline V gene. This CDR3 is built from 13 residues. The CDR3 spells CAISGTGDSEAFF. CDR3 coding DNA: TGTGCCATCAGCGGGACAGGGGACTCTGAAGCTTTCTTT.

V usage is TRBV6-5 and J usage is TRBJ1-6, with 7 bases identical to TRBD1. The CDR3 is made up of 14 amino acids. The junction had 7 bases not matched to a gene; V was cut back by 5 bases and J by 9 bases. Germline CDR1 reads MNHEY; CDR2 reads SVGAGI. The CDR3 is CASSEGADLSPLHF. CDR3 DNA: TGTGCCAGCAGTGAGGGGGCAGACCTTTCACCCCTCCACTTT.

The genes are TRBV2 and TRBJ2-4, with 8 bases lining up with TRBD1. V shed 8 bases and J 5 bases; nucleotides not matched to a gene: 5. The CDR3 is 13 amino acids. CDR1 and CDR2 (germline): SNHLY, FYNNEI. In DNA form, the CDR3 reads TGTGCCAGCCAAGGACAGGGACAAAACATTCAGTACTTC. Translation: CASQGQGQNIQYF.

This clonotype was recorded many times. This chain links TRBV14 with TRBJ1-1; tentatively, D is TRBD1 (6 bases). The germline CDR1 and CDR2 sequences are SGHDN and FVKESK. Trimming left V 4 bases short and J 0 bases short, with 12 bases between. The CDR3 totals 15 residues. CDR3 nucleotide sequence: TGTGCCAGCAGCCCCGTAGGGGGGATGAACACTGAAGCTTTCTTT. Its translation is CASSPVGGMNTEAFF.

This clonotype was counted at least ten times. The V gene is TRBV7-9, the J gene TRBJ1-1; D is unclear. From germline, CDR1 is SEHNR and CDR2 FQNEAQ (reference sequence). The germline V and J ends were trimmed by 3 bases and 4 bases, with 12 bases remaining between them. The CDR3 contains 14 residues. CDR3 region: CASSLTRPFTEAFF. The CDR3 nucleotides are TGTGCCAGCAGCTTGACCCGCCCGTTCACTGAAGCTTTCTTT.

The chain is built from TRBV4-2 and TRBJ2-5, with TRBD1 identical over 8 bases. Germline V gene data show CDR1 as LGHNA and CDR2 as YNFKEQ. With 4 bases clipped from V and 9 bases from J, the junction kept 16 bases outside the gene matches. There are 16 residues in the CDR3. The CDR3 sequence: CASSPTGTGTNQPQYF. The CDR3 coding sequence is TGTGCCAGCAGCCCGACCGGGACAGGAACCAATCAGCCCCAGTACTTC.

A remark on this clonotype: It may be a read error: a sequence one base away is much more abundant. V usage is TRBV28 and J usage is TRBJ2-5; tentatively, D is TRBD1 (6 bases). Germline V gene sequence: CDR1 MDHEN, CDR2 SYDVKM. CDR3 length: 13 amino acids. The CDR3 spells CAVRGVPQEIQYF. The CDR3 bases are TGTGCCGTCAGGGGAGTTCCTCAAGAGATCCAGTACTTC.

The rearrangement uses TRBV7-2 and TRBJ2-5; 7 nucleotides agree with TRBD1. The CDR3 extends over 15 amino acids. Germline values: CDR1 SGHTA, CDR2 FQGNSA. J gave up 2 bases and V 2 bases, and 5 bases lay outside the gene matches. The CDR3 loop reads CASSLRGDSQETQYF. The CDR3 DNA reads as TGTGCCAGCAGCTTACGTGGGGACAGTCAAGAGACCCAGTACTTC. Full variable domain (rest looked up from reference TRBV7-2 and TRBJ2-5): GAGVSQSPSNKVTEKGKDVELRCDPISGHTALYWYRQSLGQGLEFLIYFQGNSAPDKSGLPSDRFSAERTGGSVSTLTIQRTQQEDSAVYLCASSLRGDSQETQYFGPGTRLLVL.

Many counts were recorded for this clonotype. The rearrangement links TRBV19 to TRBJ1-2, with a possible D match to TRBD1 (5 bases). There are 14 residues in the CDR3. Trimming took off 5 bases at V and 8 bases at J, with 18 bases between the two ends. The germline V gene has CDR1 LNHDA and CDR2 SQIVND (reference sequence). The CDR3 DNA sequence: TGTGCCAGTAGTCCCGAAGGGACCCTGGGCGGCTACACCTTC. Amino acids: CASSPEGTLGGYTF.

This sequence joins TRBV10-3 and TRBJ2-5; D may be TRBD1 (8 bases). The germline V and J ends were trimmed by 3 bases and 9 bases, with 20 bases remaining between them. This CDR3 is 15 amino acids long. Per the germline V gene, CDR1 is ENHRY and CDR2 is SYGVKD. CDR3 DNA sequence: TGTGCCATCAGTGAAGGACAGGGCGGGAGTCAGCCCCAGTACTTC. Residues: CAISEGQGGSQPQYF.

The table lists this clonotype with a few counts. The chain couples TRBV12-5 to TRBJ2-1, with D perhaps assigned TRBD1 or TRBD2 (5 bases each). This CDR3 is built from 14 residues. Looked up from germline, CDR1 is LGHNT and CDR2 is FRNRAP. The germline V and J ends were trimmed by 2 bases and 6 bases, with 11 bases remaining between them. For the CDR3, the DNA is TGTGCTAGTGGTTTGAGCAGGGACGGCAATGAGCAGTTCTTC. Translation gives CASGLSRDGNEQFF.

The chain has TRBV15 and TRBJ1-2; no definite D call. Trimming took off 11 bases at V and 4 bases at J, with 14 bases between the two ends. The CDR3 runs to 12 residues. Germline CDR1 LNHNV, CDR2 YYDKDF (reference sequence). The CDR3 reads CAGAARRYGYTF. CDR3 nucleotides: TGTGCCGGAGCAGCGCGGCGCTATGGCTACACCTTC. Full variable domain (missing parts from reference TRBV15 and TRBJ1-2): DAMVIQNPRYQVTQFGKPVTLSCSQTLNHNVMYWYQQKSSQAPKLLFHYYDKDFNNEADTPDNFQSRRPNTSFCFLDIRSPGLGDTAMYLCAGAARRYGYTFGSGTRLTVV.

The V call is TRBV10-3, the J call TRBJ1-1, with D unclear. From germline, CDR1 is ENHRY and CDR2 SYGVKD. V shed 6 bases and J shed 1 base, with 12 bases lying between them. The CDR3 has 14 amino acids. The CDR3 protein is CAIRYSTTNTEAFF. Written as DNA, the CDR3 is TGTGCCATCAGATACAGCACAACGAACACTGAAGCTTTCTTT.

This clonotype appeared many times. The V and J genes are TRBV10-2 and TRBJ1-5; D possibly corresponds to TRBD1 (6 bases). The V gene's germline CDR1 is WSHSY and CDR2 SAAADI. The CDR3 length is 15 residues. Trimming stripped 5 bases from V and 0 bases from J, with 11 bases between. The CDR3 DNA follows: TGCGCCAGCAGTTGGACAGAATATAGCAATCAGCCCCAGCATTTT. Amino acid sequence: CASSWTEYSNQPQHF.

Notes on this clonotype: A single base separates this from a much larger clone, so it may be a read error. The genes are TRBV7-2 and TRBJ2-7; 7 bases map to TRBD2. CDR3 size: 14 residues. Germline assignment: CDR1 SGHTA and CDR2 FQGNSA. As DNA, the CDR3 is TGTGCCAGCAGCTTTACTAGCGCTACCTACGGGCAGTACTTC. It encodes CASSFTSATYGQYF. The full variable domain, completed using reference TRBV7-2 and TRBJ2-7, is GAGVSQSPSNKVTEKGKDVELRCDPISGHTALYWYRQSLGQGLEFLIYFQGNSAPDKSGLPSDRFSAERTGGSVSTLTIQRTQQEDSAVYLCASSFTSATYGQYFGPGTRLTVT.

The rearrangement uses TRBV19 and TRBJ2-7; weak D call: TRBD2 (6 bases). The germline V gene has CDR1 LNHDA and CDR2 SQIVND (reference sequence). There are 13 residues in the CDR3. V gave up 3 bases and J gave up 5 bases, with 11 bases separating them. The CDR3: CASSISGSDEQYF. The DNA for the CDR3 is TGTGCCAGTAGTATTTCCGGGAGCGACGAGCAGTACTTC.

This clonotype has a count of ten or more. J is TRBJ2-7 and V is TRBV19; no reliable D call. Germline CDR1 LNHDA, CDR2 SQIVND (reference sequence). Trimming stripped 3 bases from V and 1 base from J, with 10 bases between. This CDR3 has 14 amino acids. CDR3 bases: TGTGCCAGTAGTATCGGTTCCGGTTCCTACGAGCAGTACTTC. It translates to CASSIGSGSYEQYF.

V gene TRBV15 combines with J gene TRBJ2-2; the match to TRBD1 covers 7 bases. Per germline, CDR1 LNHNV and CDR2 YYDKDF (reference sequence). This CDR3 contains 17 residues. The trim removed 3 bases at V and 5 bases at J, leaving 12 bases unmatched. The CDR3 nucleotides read TGTGCCACCAGCAGCTCCGCCCGGACAGGACCTACCGGGGAGCTGTTTTTT. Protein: CATSSSARTGPTGELFF.

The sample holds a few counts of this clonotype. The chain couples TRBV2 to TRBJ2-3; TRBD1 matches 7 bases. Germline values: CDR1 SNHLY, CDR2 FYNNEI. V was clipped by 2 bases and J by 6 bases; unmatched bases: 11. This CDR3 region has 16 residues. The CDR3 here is CASSEQGDRVGDTQYF. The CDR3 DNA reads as TGTGCCAGCAGTGAACAGGGGGATAGAGTAGGCGATACGCAGTATTTT.

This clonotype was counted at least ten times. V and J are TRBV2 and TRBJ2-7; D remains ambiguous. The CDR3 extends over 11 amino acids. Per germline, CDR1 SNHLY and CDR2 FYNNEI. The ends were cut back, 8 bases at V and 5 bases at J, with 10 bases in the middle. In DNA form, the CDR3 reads TGTGCCAGCTCTCGGCTTCACGAGCAGTACTTC. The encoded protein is CASSRLHEQYF.

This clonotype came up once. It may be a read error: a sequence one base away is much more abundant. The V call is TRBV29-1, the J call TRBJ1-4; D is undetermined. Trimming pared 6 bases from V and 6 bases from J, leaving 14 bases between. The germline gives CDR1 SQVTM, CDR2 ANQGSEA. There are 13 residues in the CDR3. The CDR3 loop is CSVAGRRDEKLFF. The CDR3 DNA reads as TGCAGCGTCGCTGGCAGGAGGGATGAAAAACTGTTTTTT.

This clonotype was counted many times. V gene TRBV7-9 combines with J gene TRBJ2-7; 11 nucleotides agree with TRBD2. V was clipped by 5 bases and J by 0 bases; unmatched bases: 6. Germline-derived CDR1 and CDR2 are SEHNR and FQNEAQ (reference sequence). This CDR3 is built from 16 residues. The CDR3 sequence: CASSQLAGEVSYEQYF. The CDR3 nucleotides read TGTGCCAGCAGCCAACTAGCGGGAGAGGTCTCCTACGAGCAGTACTTC.

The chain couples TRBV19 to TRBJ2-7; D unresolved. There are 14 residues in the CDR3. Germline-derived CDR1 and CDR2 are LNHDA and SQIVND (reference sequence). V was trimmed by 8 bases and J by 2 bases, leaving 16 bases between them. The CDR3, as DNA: TGTGCCAGTCGTACTTGGACCCGACCCTACGAGCAGTACTTC. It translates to CASRTWTRPYEQYF.

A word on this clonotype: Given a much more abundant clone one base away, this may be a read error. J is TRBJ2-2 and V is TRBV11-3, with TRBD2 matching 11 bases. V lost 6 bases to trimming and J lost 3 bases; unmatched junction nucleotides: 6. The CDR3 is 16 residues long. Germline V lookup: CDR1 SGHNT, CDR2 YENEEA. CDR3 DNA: TGTGCCAGCAGTGCCATGACTAGCGGGGACACCGGGGAGCTGTTTTTT. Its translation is CASSAMTSGDTGELFF.

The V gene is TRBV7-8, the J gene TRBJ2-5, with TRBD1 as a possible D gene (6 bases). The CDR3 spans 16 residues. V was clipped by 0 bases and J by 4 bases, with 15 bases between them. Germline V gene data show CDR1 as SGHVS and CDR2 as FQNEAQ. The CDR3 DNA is TGTGCCAGCAGCTTAGCAGGGGGAGTGATGGGAGAGACCCAGTACTTC. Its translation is CASSLAGGVMGETQYF.